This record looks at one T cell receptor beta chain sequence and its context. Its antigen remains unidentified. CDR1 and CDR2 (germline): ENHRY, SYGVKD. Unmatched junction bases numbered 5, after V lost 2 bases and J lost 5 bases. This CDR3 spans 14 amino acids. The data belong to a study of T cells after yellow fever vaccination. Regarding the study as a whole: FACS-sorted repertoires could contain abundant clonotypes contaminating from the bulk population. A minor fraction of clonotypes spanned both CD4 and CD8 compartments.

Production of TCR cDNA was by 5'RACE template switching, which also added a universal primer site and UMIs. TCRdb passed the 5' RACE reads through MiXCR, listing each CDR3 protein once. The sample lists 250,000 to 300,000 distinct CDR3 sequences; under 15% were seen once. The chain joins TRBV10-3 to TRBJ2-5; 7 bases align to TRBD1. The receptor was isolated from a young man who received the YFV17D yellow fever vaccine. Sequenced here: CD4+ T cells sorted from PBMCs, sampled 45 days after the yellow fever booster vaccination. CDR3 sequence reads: CAISENRGGETQYF. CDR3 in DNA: TGTGCCATCAGTGAGAACAGGGGTGGGGAGACCCAGTACTTC.